This TCR beta chain was identified in a study of shared clonotypes between healthy human individuals. The protocol was immunoSEQ multiplex PCR, while the TCRdb copy is restricted to in-frame clones and leaves out a portion. Of fewer than 500,000 clones in the sample, 75% to 80% are singletons; the top ten hold 12%. Study donors comprised healthy, HIV-negative adults devoid of recent acute infection or vaccination. The CDR3 runs to 14 residues. The germline V gene encodes CDR1 SGHRS and CDR2 YFSETQ. Losses at the gene ends were 5 bases for V and 8 bases for J; bases not matched to a gene: 8. The genes are TRBV5-1 and TRBJ2-1; 9 bases map to TRBD2. The sample consisted of PBMCs. This clonotype originated in a woman in her 40s in good health. Some clones in this sample may be carry-over from other donors' samples. The chain's CDR3 is CASRRREGVDEQFF. The CDR3 DNA reads as TGCGCCAGCAGACGGCGGGAGGGCGTCGATGAGCAGTTCTTC. The variable domain in full, completed from reference TRBV5-1 and TRBJ2-1, reads KAGVTQTPRYLIKTRGQQVTLSCSPISGHRSVSWYQQTPGQGLQFLFEYFSETQRNKGNFPGRFSGRQFSNSRSEMNVSTLELGDSALYLCASRRREGVDEQFFGPGTRLTVL.